One sample yielded the 18 T cell receptor beta chains listed below, sequenced in a study of T cell responses to AZD1222 COVID-19 vaccine. Only in-frame clones appear in the TCRdb table, and some are missing; sequencing was by immunoSEQ multiplex PCR. The sample holds some 52,000 clones; 87% are singletons and the top ten take less than 3.5%. Material: peripheral blood, obtained 28 days after the second AZD1222 dose. These receptors were collected from an adult who received the AZD1222 COVID-19 vaccine.

The rearrangement joins TRBV19 to TRBJ1-1, with 9 bases matching TRBD1. This CDR3 is built from 13 residues. Germline-derived CDR1 and CDR2 are LNHDA and SQIVND (reference sequence). V shed 7 bases and J 8 bases; nucleotides not matched to a gene: 8. The CDR3 loop is CASTSQGALEAFF. The CDR3 bases are TGTGCCAGTACCTCACAGGGGGCCCTGGAAGCTTTCTTT.

This rearrangement joins TRBV19 to TRBJ1-5; D not certain. Trimming took off 5 bases at V and 0 bases at J, with 11 bases between the two ends. The CDR3 contains 15 residues. The germline V gene encodes CDR1 LNHDA and CDR2 SQIVND (reference sequence). CDR3 in amino acids: CASSAPGYSNQPQHF. CDR3 DNA: TGTGCCAGTAGTGCCCCGGGATATAGCAATCAGCCCCAGCATTTT.

J is TRBJ2-1 and V is TRBV3-1 (or the pseudogene TRBV3-2); D is perhaps TRBD2 (5 bases). Trimming cost V 3 bases and J 10 bases, with 10 bases left between them. CDR1 and CDR2 from the germline V gene are LGHDT and YNNKEL (reference sequence). The CDR3 extends over 12 amino acids. This CDR3 reads CASSQDFGEQFF. The CDR3 DNA is TGTGCCAGCAGCCAGGACTTCGGCGAGCAGTTCTTC.

This chain links TRBV6-5 with TRBJ1-2; D possibly corresponds to TRBD1 (6 bases). V was trimmed by 10 bases and J by 7 bases, leaving 22 bases between them. CDR1 and CDR2 from the germline V gene are MNHEY and SVGAGI. The CDR3 runs to 14 residues. CDR3 region: CATREAGRGRGYTF. CDR3 in DNA: TGTGCCACTCGGGAGGCTGGCAGGGGTCGTGGCTACACCTTC.

This clone has just a few counts. The V call is TRBV14, the J call TRBJ2-1; D is unclear. The CDR3 runs to 15 residues. Trimming took 1 base from V and 2 from J, leaving 9 bases between them. Germline V gene data show CDR1 as SGHDN and CDR2 as FVKESK. CDR3: CASSQVRRTYNEQFF. CDR3 in DNA: TGTGCCAGCAGCCAAGTGAGGCGGACCTACAATGAGCAGTTCTTC. Filled out from reference TRBV14 and TRBJ2-1, the complete variable domain reads EAGVTQFPSHSVIEKGQTVTLRCDPISGHDNLYWYRRVMGKEIKFLLHFVKESKQDESGMPNNRFLAERTGGTYSTLKVQPAELEDSGVYFCASSQVRRTYNEQFFGPGTRLTVL.

The V call is TRBV7-9, the J call TRBJ1-2; a possible D gene is TRBD1 (5 bases). V was cut by 10 bases and J by 8 bases, with 11 bases left in between. In germline, CDR1 is SEHNR, CDR2 FQNEAQ (reference sequence). This CDR3 has 10 residues. CDR3 sequence: CATGEGGYTF. CDR3 in DNA: TGTGCCACCGGGGAGGGGGGCTACACCTTC.

The rearrangement joins TRBV27 to TRBJ1-6; D is ambiguous. From germline, CDR1 is MNHEY and CDR2 SMNVEV (reference sequence). Between the trimmed V and J ends, which lost 5 bases and 7 bases, there was a span of 9 bases. The CDR3 spans 13 residues. The CDR3 is CASSAGTNSPLHF. CDR3 nucleotide sequence: TGTGCCAGCAGTGCAGGAACAAATTCACCCCTCCACTTT.

The chain joins TRBV21-1 to TRBJ2-7; the table's TRBD2 call for D was not verified on the DNA. TRBV21-1 corresponds to a pseudogene. CDR3 size: 13 residues. This CDR3 is CASNPMSSYEQYF. As DNA, the CDR3 is TGTGCCAGCAACCCAATGAGCTCCTACGAGCAGTACTTC.

V usage is TRBV5-4 and J usage is TRBJ2-1; possibly TRBD2 for D (5 bases). The CDR3 length is 15 residues. V lost 5 bases and J 9 bases, leaving 21 bases between the germline ends. CDR1 and CDR2 (germline): SGHNT, YYREEE (reference sequence). This CDR3 is CASRPDYSSSGEQFF. The CDR3 DNA is TGTGCCAGCAGGCCAGACTATTCATCCTCGGGTGAGCAGTTCTTC.

This chain connects TRBV4-2 to TRBJ2-7; 12 nucleotides match TRBD2. The CDR3 totals 15 residues. Germline V gene data show CDR1 as LGHNA and CDR2 as YNFKEQ. Unmatched junction bases numbered 3, after V lost 0 bases and J lost 6 bases. The CDR3 protein is CASSQDGTSGREQYF. The CDR3 region has the DNA TGTGCCAGCAGCCAAGATGGGACTAGCGGGCGCGAGCAGTACTTC.

CDR3 bases: TGTGCCAGCAGTTTCCTGGACAGGGGTAGCACTGAAGCTTTCTTT. It translates to CASSFLDRGSTEAFF. V and J are TRBV28 and TRBJ1-1; the match to TRBD1 covers 9 bases. J lost 4 bases, V lost 3 bases, and 6 bases had no gene match. Germline values: CDR1 MDHEN, CDR2 SYDVKM. CDR3 size: 15 residues.

The rearrangement uses TRBV5-1 and TRBJ2-5; a weak D match, TRBD1 (5 bases). Trimming removed 5 bases at V and 5 bases at J, with 16 bases between. Germline CDR1 and CDR2: SGHRS and YFSETQ. This CDR3 has 14 residues. The CDR3 DNA reads as TGCGCCAGCAGGAAACAGGTTACCGGGGAGACCCAGTACTTC. Its protein product is CASRKQVTGETQYF.

This clone has just a few counts. This sequence joins TRBV18 and TRBJ2-1, with 9 positions matching TRBD1. Germline V gives CDR1 KGHSH, CDR2 LQKENI. CDR3 length equals 15 residues. Germline trimming cut 2 bases from V and 7 bases from J; bases unmatched to any gene: 6. The CDR3 spells CASSPGFDRGNEQFF. The CDR3 coding sequence is TGTGCCAGCTCACCAGGGTTCGACAGGGGGAATGAGCAGTTCTTC.

The chain uses TRBV27 and TRBJ2-2; 9 bases map to TRBD1. This CDR3 is 14 amino acids long. CDR1 and CDR2 (germline): MNHEY, SMNVEV (reference sequence). V gave up 8 bases and J gave up 6 bases; unmatched junction bases: 7. CDR3 nucleotides: TGTGCCAGCTCGAGGGGGGACAGGGCCGGGGAGCTGTTTTTT. Translation gives CASSRGDRAGELFF.

J is TRBJ1-2 and V is TRBV6-5; D gene uncertain. Germline V gives CDR1 MNHEY, CDR2 SVGAGI. This CDR3 has 13 residues. The V and J ends lost 0 bases and 8 bases respectively, with 10 bases between them. The CDR3 sequence is CASSYSITRGYTF. The CDR3 nucleotides are TGTGCCAGCAGTTACTCGATAACCCGAGGCTACACCTTC.

This sequence joins TRBV9 and TRBJ2-1, with 8 nucleotides matching TRBD1. Germline CDR1 reads SGDLS; CDR2 reads YYNGEE. V lost 0 bases to trimming and J lost 4 bases; unmatched junction nucleotides: 3. This CDR3 region has 15 residues. The CDR3 nucleotides are TGTGCCAGCAGCGTAGAGGGACAGGTTTACAATGAGCAGTTCTTC. Translation gives CASSVEGQVYNEQFF.

The V and J genes are TRBV7-9 and TRBJ2-4; D tentatively fits TRBD1 or TRBD2 (5 bases each). Trimming left V 5 bases short and J 1 base short, with 18 bases between. Germline V gene lookup returns CDR1 SEHNR and CDR2 FQNEAQ (reference sequence). The CDR3 covers 17 residues. The CDR3 region is CASSLNPGTSAKNIQYF. The CDR3 nucleotides read TGTGCCAGCAGCCTAAACCCCGGGACCTCCGCCAAAAACATTCAGTACTTC.

The sample holds one count of this clone. CDR3 residues: CASSMEAYTEAFF. The CDR3 nucleotides are TGTGCCAGCAGTATGGAGGCGTATACTGAAGCTTTCTTT. This rearrangement joins TRBV12-3 or TRBV12-4 to TRBJ1-1; no firm D call. V lost 5 bases and J lost 5, with 12 bases in between. The CDR3 contains 13 residues.